This entry lists 21 T cell receptor beta chains sequenced from one sample in a study of blood T cell repertoires in COVID-19. TCRdb keeps only in-frame clones here, not all; method: immunoSEQ multiplex PCR. The sample yields 300,000 to 450,000 clones, roughly 90% seen once. The sequencing sample was made of peripheral blood. Source of these receptors: a woman aged 60-70 years with COVID-19, enrolled during active disease.

The rearrangement uses TRBV30 and TRBJ1-2; D uncertain. The V gene's germline CDR1 is GTSNPN and CDR2 SVGIG (reference sequence). CDR3 length: 13 amino acids. The ends were cut back, 5 bases at V and 1 base at J, with 11 bases in the middle. The CDR3 protein is CAWAQNRNYGYTF. The DNA for the CDR3 is TGTGCCTGGGCGCAGAACCGTAACTATGGCTACACCTTC.

CDR3 amino acids: CAWSVRDRDYSPLHF. The CDR3 coding sequence is TGTGCCTGGAGTGTACGGGACAGGGATTATTCACCCCTCCACTTT. V and J are TRBV30 and TRBJ1-6, with 9 positions matching TRBD1. The V and J ends lost 0 bases and 8 bases, in that order; junction bases with no gene match: 5. Germline V CDR1 and CDR2: GTSNPN, SVGIG (reference sequence). The CDR3 is 15 amino acids.

This chain links TRBV2 with TRBJ1-1; D not certain. There are 14 residues in the CDR3. Germline V CDR1 and CDR2: SNHLY, FYNNEI. The V end lost 0 bases, the J end lost 0 bases, and 5 bases lay between the germline ends. The CDR3 region is CASSEARLNTEAFF. In DNA form, the CDR3 reads TGTGCCAGCAGTGAAGCGCGTCTGAACACTGAAGCTTTCTTT. Filled out from reference TRBV2 and TRBJ1-1, the complete variable domain reads EPEVTQTPSHQVTQMGQEVILRCVPISNHLYFYWYRQILGQKVEFLVSFYNNEISEKSEIFDDQFSVERPDGSNFTLKIRSTKLEDSAMYFCASSEARLNTEAFFGQGTRLTVV.

The V gene is TRBV7-2, the J gene TRBJ2-7; TRBD2 agrees at 14 bases. Germline CDR1 SGHTA, CDR2 FQGNSA. The junction had 3 bases not matched to a gene; V was cut back by 6 bases and J by 2 bases. The CDR3 extends over 15 amino acids. This chain's CDR3 is CASSSTSGGAYEQYF. As DNA, the CDR3 is TGTGCCAGCAGTTCGACTAGCGGGGGGGCCTACGAGCAGTACTTC.

The chain has TRBV5-6 and TRBJ2-1; possible D gene TRBD1, 5 bases. The CDR3 is 16 amino acids. Looked up from germline, CDR1 is SGHDT and CDR2 is YYEEEE. The germline V and J ends were trimmed by 0 bases and 10 bases, with 20 bases remaining between them. CDR3 in amino acids: CASSLGRSHHPGEQFF. CDR3 nucleotides: TGTGCCAGCAGCTTGGGCAGGTCACACCATCCAGGGGAGCAGTTCTTC.

V usage is TRBV5-1 and J usage is TRBJ2-7; weak D call: TRBD2 (5 bases). Germline lookup yields CDR1 SGHRS and CDR2 YFSETQ. The CDR3 has 14 residues. Deletions cut 0 bases from V and 3 bases from J, with 10 bases between. CDR3 in DNA: TGCGCCAGCAGCTTGGGGATCGCGGGCTACGAGCAGTACTTC. Residues: CASSLGIAGYEQYF.

CDR3 DNA sequence: TGTGCCAGCAGACAGGGCGTAAATTCACCCCTCCACTTT. It translates to CASRQGVNSPLHF. The genes are TRBV6-5 and TRBJ1-6; D might be TRBD1 (6 bases). Germline V lookup: CDR1 MNHEY, CDR2 SVGAGI. Trimming removed 6 bases at V and 7 bases at J, with 10 bases between. CDR3 length: 13 amino acids.

This clone has more than one count but fewer than ten. This chain joins TRBV19 and TRBJ2-5, with 9 bases matching TRBD2. Germline CDR1 is LNHDA and CDR2 is SQIVND (reference sequence). This CDR3 has 15 amino acids. V shed 4 bases and J 5 bases; nucleotides not matched to a gene: 8. The CDR3 protein is CASSKRGGAGETQYF. The CDR3 nucleotides are TGTGCCAGTAGTAAACGCGGGGGGGCCGGCGAGACCCAGTACTTC.

The gene calls are TRBV5-5 and TRBJ2-1; weak D call: TRBD2 (5 bases). V lost 6 bases, J lost 7 bases, and 14 bases lay in between. In germline, CDR1 is SGHKS, CDR2 YYEKEE (reference sequence). The CDR3 runs 13 residues. CDR3 region: CASIIQPGNEQFF. The CDR3 region has the DNA TGTGCCAGCATCATACAACCGGGGAATGAGCAGTTCTTC.

This chain joins TRBV4-2 and TRBJ2-3, with 7 bases identical to TRBD2. The germline V gene encodes CDR1 LGHNA and CDR2 YNFKEQ. This CDR3 has 16 amino acids. Germline trimming cut 0 bases from V and 3 bases from J; bases unmatched to any gene: 6. The CDR3 sequence: CASSQETGRETDTQYF. The CDR3 DNA follows: TGTGCCAGCAGCCAAGAGACGGGGAGGGAAACAGATACGCAGTATTTT.

The V and J genes are TRBV7-2 and TRBJ1-6, with unresolved D. Trimming took 2 bases from V and 6 from J, leaving 8 bases between them. Germline V gene sequence: CDR1 SGHTA, CDR2 FQGNSA. This CDR3 region has 14 residues. This CDR3 reads CASSLLVFNSPLHF. Here the CDR3 DNA reads TGTGCCAGCAGCTTATTAGTTTTTAATTCACCCCTCCACTTT.

This sequence joins TRBV2 and TRBJ1-1; D is uncertain. The CDR3 is 11 residues long. Trimming removed 6 bases from V and 5 bases from J, with 7 bases in between. Germline CDR1 and CDR2: SNHLY and FYNNEI. DNA for the CDR3: TGTGCCAGCAGGACAAGGACTGAAGCTTTCTTT. Its translation is CASRTRTEAFF.

The CDR3 DNA is TGTGCCAGCAGCCAAGATCCGGTTCGGCAGCCCCAGCATTTT. Its translation: CASSQDPVRQPQHF. The rearrangement joins TRBV3-1 (or the pseudogene TRBV3-2) to TRBJ1-5; D gene uncertain. The CDR3 is made up of 14 amino acids. V dropped 0 bases and J dropped 7 bases, with 10 bases sitting between them. CDR1 and CDR2 from the germline V gene are LGHDT and YNNKEL (reference sequence).

CDR3 DNA: TGTGCCAGCGGGACAGGGGAGCCCCATTCACCCCTCCACTTT. It codes for CASGTGEPHSPLHF. The V call is TRBV19, the J call TRBJ1-6; 10 nucleotides align to TRBD1. Germline V lookup: CDR1 LNHDA, CDR2 SQIVND (reference sequence). The CDR3 extends over 14 amino acids. V lost 9 bases and J lost 8; bases outside the gene matches: 7.

This clone was seen a single time. This sequence joins TRBV16 and TRBJ2-6; D might be TRBD1 (5 bases). Trimming shortened V by 4 bases and J by 0 bases, and 13 bases separated the two germline ends. CDR1 and CDR2 from the germline V gene are KGHSY and FQNENV. The CDR3 totals 17 residues. The CDR3 nucleotides are TGTGCCAGCAGCCTCAGTGGGGCGAACTCTGGGGCCAACGTCCTGACTTTC. This codes for CASSLSGANSGANVLTF.

The chain couples TRBV19 to TRBJ1-4, with D unresolved. Trimming pared 4 bases from V and 4 bases from J, leaving 10 bases between. The length of the CDR3 is 14 residues. Germline V gene data show CDR1 as LNHDA and CDR2 as SQIVND (reference sequence). CDR3 DNA sequence: TGTGCCAGTAGTACGCCGCGGATTAATGAAAAACTGTTTTTT. Residues: CASSTPRINEKLFF.

The genes are TRBV10-3 and TRBJ1-2, with D perhaps TRBD1 (5 bases). The CDR3 totals 15 residues. The germline V gene encodes CDR1 ENHRY and CDR2 SYGVKD. V lost 3 bases and J lost 0, with 11 bases in between. CDR3 sequence: CAISDPDSSNYGYTF. The CDR3 DNA follows: TGTGCCATCAGTGACCCCGACAGTTCTAACTATGGCTACACCTTC.

The chain couples TRBV11-2 to TRBJ1-1, with a possible D match to TRBD1 (5 bases). V was cut by 1 base and J by 1 base, with 10 bases left in between. CDR1 and CDR2 (germline): SGHAT, FQNNGV. The CDR3 covers 15 residues. The CDR3, as DNA: TGTGCCAGCAGCTTAGGTGGGGGAGGGAACACTGAAGCTTTCTTT. Encoded protein: CASSLGGGGNTEAFF.

The V call is TRBV19, the J call TRBJ2-5; 10 bases map to TRBD1. This CDR3 is built from 15 residues. V was pared by 5 bases and J by 4 bases, with 7 bases of the junction left unmatched. Germline lookup yields CDR1 LNHDA and CDR2 SQIVND (reference sequence). This CDR3 reads CASSSPGQGIETQYF. The CDR3 region has the DNA TGTGCCAGTAGTTCACCGGGACAGGGGATAGAGACCCAGTACTTC.

The chain recombines TRBV6-6 with TRBJ2-2, with D possibly matching TRBD2 (7 bases). This CDR3 is 16 amino acids long. The germline V and J ends were trimmed by 6 bases and 5 bases, with 19 bases remaining between them. Germline V gives CDR1 MNHNY, CDR2 SVGAGI (reference sequence). The CDR3 DNA is TGTGCCAGCAGCCGCCTGGGAGGGGGAGGGACCGGGGAGCTGTTTTTT. Encoded protein: CASSRLGGGGTGELFF.

V is TRBV3-1 (or the pseudogene TRBV3-2) and J is TRBJ2-2, with a tentative D call TRBD2 (5 bases). Deletions cut 3 bases from V and 0 bases from J, with 11 bases between. The CDR3 contains 16 residues. Germline assignment: CDR1 LGHDT and CDR2 YNNKEL (reference sequence). The CDR3 loop reads CASSHGGTANTGELFF. For the CDR3, the DNA is TGTGCCAGCAGCCATGGAGGTACAGCGAACACCGGGGAGCTGTTTTTT.